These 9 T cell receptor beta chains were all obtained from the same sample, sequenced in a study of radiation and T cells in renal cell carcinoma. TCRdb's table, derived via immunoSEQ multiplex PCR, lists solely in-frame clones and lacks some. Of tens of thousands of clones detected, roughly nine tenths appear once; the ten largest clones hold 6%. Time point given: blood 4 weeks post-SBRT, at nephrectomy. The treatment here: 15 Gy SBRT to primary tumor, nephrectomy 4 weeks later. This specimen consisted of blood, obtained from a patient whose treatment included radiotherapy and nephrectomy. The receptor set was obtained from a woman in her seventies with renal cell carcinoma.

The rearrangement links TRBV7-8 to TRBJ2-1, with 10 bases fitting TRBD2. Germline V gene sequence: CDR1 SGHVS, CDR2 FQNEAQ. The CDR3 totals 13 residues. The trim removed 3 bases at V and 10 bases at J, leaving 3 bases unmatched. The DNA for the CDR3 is TGTGCCAGCAGCTTTCTAGCGGGGGCCGAGCAGTTCTTC. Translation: CASSFLAGAEQFF.

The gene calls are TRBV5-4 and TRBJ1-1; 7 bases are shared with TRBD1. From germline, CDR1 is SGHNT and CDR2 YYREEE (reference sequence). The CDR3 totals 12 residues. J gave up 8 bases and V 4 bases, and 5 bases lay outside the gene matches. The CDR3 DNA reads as TGTGCCAGCAGCCCCGGGACAGTAGAAGCTTTCTTT. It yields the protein CASSPGTVEAFF.

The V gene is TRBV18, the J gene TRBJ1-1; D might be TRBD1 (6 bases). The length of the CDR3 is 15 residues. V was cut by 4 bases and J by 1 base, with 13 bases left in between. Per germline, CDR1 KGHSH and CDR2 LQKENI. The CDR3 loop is CASSRETGSNTEAFF. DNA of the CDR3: TGTGCCAGCTCACGGGAAACAGGGTCGAACACTGAAGCTTTCTTT.

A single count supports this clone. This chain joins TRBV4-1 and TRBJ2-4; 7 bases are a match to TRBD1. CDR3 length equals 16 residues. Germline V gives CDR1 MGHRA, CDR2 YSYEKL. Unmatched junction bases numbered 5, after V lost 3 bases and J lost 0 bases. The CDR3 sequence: CASSQVQGLAKNIQYF. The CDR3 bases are TGCGCCAGCAGCCAGGTACAGGGGCTAGCCAAAAACATTCAGTACTTC.

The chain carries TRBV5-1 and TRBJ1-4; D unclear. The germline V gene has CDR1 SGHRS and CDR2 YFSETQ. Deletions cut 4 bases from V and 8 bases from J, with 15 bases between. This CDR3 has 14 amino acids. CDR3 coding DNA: TGCGCCAGCAGCCAGGCGTCGTGGAGCGAAAAACTGTTTTTT. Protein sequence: CASSQASWSEKLFF.

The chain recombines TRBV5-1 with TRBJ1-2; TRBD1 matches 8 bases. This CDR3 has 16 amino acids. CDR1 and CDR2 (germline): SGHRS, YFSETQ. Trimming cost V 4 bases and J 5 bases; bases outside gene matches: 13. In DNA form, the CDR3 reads TGCGCCAGCAGCCGCGAAACCAGGGGGCTGGTATATGGCTACACCTTC. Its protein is CASSRETRGLVYGYTF.

CDR3 sequence: CASSIGQGAYEQYF. CDR3 bases: TGTGCCAGCAGCATCGGACAGGGGGCTTACGAGCAGTACTTC. This chain links TRBV4-2 with TRBJ2-7, with TRBD1 identical over 11 bases. Germline trimming cut 5 bases from V and 4 bases from J; bases unmatched to any gene: 4. The germline CDR1 and CDR2 sequences are LGHNA and YNFKEQ. This CDR3 region has 14 residues.

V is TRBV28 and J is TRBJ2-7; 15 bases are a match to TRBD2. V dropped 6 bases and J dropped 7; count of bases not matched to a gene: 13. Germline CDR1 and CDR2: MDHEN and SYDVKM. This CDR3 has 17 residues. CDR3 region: CASSRPGTSGGPDEQYF. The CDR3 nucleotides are TGTGCCAGCAGCAGACCGGGGACTAGCGGGGGGCCTGATGAGCAGTACTTC.

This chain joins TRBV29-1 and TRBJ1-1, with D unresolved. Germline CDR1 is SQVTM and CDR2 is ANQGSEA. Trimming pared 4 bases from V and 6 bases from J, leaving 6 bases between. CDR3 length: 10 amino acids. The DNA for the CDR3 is TGCAGCGTTGGGGGAGCTGAAGCTTTCTTT. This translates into CSVGGAEAFF.